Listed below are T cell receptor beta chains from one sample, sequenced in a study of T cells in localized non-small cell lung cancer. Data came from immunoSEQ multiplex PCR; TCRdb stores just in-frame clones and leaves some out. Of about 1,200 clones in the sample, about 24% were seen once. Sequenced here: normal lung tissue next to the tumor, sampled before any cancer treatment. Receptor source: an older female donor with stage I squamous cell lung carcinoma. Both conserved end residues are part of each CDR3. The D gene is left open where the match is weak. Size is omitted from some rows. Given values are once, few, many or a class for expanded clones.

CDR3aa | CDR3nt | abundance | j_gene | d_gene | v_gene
CASSQTSGAYEQYF | TGCGCCAGCAGCCAAACTAGCGGGGCTTACGAGCAGTACTTC | few | TRBJ2-7 | NA | TRBV1
CASSPGGSGANVLTF | TGTGCCAGCAGCCCGGGGGGGTCTGGGGCCAACGTCCTGACTTTC | few | TRBJ2-6 | TRBD2 | TRBV11-3
CASSLRTDLYEQYF | TGTGCCAGTAGTCTCCGGACGGACCTCTACGAGCAGTACTTC | NA | TRBJ2-7 | NA | TRBV19
CASSTIGTSGNYNEQFF | TGTGCCAGCAGCACGATAGGGACTAGCGGGAACTACAATGAGCAGTTCTTC | NA | TRBJ2-1 | TRBD2 | TRBV11-3
CASSMGNSYEQYF | TGTGCCAGTAGTATGGGCAACTCCTACGAGCAGTACTTC | NA | TRBJ2-7 | NA | TRBV19
CASRLGGLAEQYF | TGTGCCAGCAGACTAGGAGGCCTGGCCGAGCAGTACTTC | NA | TRBJ2-7 | NA | TRBV28
CSVDLSGTNTEAFF | TGCAGCGTTGACCTATCTGGCACTAACACTGAAGCTTTCTTT | NA | TRBJ1-1 | NA | TRBV29-1
CASSLEAVPGDYGYTF | TGTGCCAGCAGCTTAGAGGCGGTTCCGGGGGACTATGGCTACACCTTC | NA | TRBJ1-2 | NA | TRBV11-3
CASSIGKNQPQHF | TGTGCCAGTAGTATAGGAAAGAATCAGCCCCAGCATTTT | NA | TRBJ1-5 | NA | TRBV19
CASSVTGTPMDEQYF | TGTGCCAGCAGCGTTACCGGGACTCCAATGGACGAGCAGTACTTC | medium-sized | TRBJ2-7 | NA | TRBV9
CATLRNSFTDTQYF | TGTGCCACCCTCCGGAACAGCTTCACAGATACGCAGTATTTT | NA | TRBJ2-3 | NA | TRBV15
CASSVMGLADGATQYF | TGTGCCAGCTCAGTAATGGGACTAGCGGACGGGGCGACCCAGTACTTC | NA | TRBJ2-5 | TRBD2 | TRBV18
CASSQEGRGSEKLFF | TGCGCCAGCAGCCAAGAAGGGCGGGGTTCGGAAAAACTGTTTTTT | medium-sized | TRBJ1-4 | NA | TRBV4-1
CAWSPPGTSPSYEQYF | TGTGCCTGGAGTCCGCCCGGGACTTCTCCCTCCTACGAGCAGTACTTC | hyperexpanded | TRBJ2-7 | NA | TRBV30
CASSGTGGVSNQPQHF | TGTGCCAGCAGTGGGACAGGGGGAGTAAGCAATCAGCCCCAGCATTTT | NA | TRBJ1-5 | TRBD1 | TRBV9
CASSDPTRGLSANVLTF | TGTGCCAGTAGTGACCCAACCAGGGGCCTCTCGGCCAACGTCCTGACTTTC | NA | TRBJ2-6 | NA | TRBV19
CASSALAGLNEQFF | TGTGCCAGCAGTGCACTAGCGGGACTCAATGAGCAGTTCTTC | few | TRBJ2-1 | TRBD2 | TRBV6-8
CASSYSPGGPSQYF | TGTGCCAGCAGTTACTCCCCGGGAGGGCCCTCGCAGTATTTT | few | TRBJ2-3 | TRBD2 | TRBV6-8
CASVGLRNTEAFF | TGTGCGTCGGTGGGACTACGGAACACTGAAGCTTTCTTT | few | TRBJ1-1 | NA | TRBV19
CATSIGTSGTYEQYF | TGTGCCACCAGCATCGGGACTAGCGGGACCTACGAGCAGTACTTC | NA | TRBJ2-7 | TRBD2 | TRBV15
CASSHTRTSPGNEQFF | TGTGCCAGCAGCCACACAAGGACATCGCCGGGAAATGAGCAGTTCTTC | NA | TRBJ2-1 | NA | TRBV14
CASSESGTNQPQHF | TGCGCCAGCAGTGAGTCTGGGACCAATCAGCCCCAGCATTTT | few | TRBJ1-5 | NA | TRBV10-2
CASSFGNRVENTEAFF | TGTGCCAGCAGCTTTGGAAACAGGGTGGAGAACACTGAAGCTTTCTTT | NA | TRBJ1-1 | NA | TRBV11-3
CASSPGTPIFF | TGTGCCAGCAGCCCCGGGACCCCCATTTTCTTC | few | TRBJ2-1 | NA | TRBV14
CASSKDSAGGAREPQHF | TGTGCCAGCAGCAAAGACTCGGCAGGGGGCGCGAGGGAGCCCCAGCATTTT | NA | TRBJ1-5 | NA | TRBV21-1
CASGTNYEQYF | TGTGCCAGTGGGACTAACTACGAGCAGTACTTC | NA | TRBJ2-7 | TRBD2 | TRBV19